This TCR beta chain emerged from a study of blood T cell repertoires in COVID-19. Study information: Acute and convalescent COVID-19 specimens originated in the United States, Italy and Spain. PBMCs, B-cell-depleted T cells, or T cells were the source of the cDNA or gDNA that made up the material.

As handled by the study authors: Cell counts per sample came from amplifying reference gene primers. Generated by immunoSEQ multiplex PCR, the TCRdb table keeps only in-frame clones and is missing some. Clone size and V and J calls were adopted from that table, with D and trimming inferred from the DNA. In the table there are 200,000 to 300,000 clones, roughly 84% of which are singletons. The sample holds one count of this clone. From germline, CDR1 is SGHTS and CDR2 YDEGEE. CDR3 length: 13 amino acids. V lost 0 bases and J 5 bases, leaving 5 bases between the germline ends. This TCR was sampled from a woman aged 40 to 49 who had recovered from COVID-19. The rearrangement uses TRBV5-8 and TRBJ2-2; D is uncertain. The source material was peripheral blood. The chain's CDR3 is CASSLGHTGELFF. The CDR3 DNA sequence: TGTGCCAGCAGCTTGGGACATACCGGGGAGCTGTTTTTT.